This T cell receptor beta chain comes out of a study of identifying expanded T cells in peripheral blood. Notes on the study in general: Roughly two-week clone count variance significantly increased as total template count grew. Technical replicates showed about 1.1 changed clones; approximately 2 weeks approximately 15; four weeks 19.

No infections or other immune events were documented during collection. Remarks on this clone: The target antigen is unknown.

This CDR3 is built from 14 residues. V was trimmed by 4 bases and J by 4 bases, leaving 14 bases between them. Germline loops: CDR1 SGHRS, CDR2 YFSETQ. The repertoire was sequenced with immunoSEQ multiplex PCR; TCRdb's copy has only in-frame clones and lacks some. The table records approximately 92,000 clones, 85% of them present only once. Source material: blood. The source is a person between 18 and 70 years old in good health. The V and J genes are TRBV5-1 and TRBJ1-1; D not resolved. The CDR3 spells CASSVGARPTEAFF. The CDR3, as DNA: TGCGCCAGCAGCGTAGGTGCCCGGCCCACTGAAGCTTTCTTT.